The 26 T cell receptor beta chains given below trace back to one sample, sequenced in a study of vaccination and CD4 T cells after COVID-19. These receptors' antigens are unknown. Indicated treatment: roughly ten-day PBMC culture with coronavirus spike peptide pools or control peptides (ViraFEST assay). Unexposed donor CD4+ T cells predated the COVID-19 pandemic, collected 2011-2018. Cultured CD4+ T cells had their DNA profiled by the Oncomine TCR Beta short-read assay. Via MiXCR, TCRdb re-called the PCR reads, giving one row per CDR3 protein. The repertoire holds around 9,000 distinct CDR3 sequences, with 34% as singletons. Specimen: CD4+ T cells from blood, cultured in vitro. These receptors originate from a human donor in good health.

About this clonotype: The junction shows a germline mismatch at one end, possibly a read error. The chain employs TRBV20-1 and TRBJ2-7, with D unclear. Germline V lookup: CDR1 DFQATT, CDR2 SNEGSKA (reference sequence). The length of the CDR3 is 11 residues. The CDR3 DNA sequence: TGCAGTGCTAGAGAAAGGACCCCTGGAAAGTTC. The encoded protein is CSARERTPGKF.

V is TRBV19 and J is TRBJ1-1; D call uncertain. There are 14 residues in the CDR3. V was cut by 3 bases and J by 5 bases, with 13 bases left in between. Germline V lookup: CDR1 LNHDA, CDR2 SQIVND (reference sequence). DNA of the CDR3: TGTGCCAGTAGTATCTTGGGCAGTAGGACTGAAGCTTTCTTT. This sequence encodes CASSILGSRTEAFF.

This sequence joins TRBV6-4 and TRBJ2-3; TRBD2 agrees at 8 bases. From germline, CDR1 is MRHNA and CDR2 SNTAGT. The CDR3 length is 16 residues. V shed 0 bases and J 2 bases; nucleotides not matched to a gene: 4. The CDR3 DNA reads as TGTGCCAGCAGTGACTCGCGCGGGGGGTTCACAGATACGCAGTATTTT. It encodes CASSDSRGGFTDTQYF.

The chain has TRBV12-3 or TRBV12-4 and TRBJ1-3; D is undetermined. This CDR3 is built from 12 residues. V was cut by 2 bases and J by 7 bases, with 6 bases left in between. The CDR3 bases are TGTGCCAGCAGTTTATCAGCGAACACCATATATTTT. Amino acids: CASSLSANTIYF.

This clonotype was found a few times. At one end, the junction sequence differs from germline, possibly due to a read error. V and J are TRBV30 and TRBJ1-6, with 8 bases fitting TRBD1. The CDR3 contains 13 residues. Germline CDR1 and CDR2: GTSNPN and SVGIG (reference sequence). The CDR3 nucleotides read TGTGCCTGGAGTGTCTTCGACAGGGGATTGGAATCGTTT. Its protein product is CAWSVFDRGLESF.

The chain uses TRBV20-1 and TRBJ1-2, with 9 nucleotides matching TRBD1. CDR3 size: 13 residues. Per germline, CDR1 DFQATT and CDR2 SNEGSKA (reference sequence). V trimming: 6 bases; J trimming: 3 bases; junction bases outside the gene matches: 5. The CDR3 region has the DNA TGCAGTGCGCCGGGACAGGGCTACTATGGCTACACCTTC. Encoded protein: CSAPGQGYYGYTF.

The CDR3 DNA reads TGTGCCAGCAGTTTGGCGGGACACTTACCCGAGCAGTACTTC. The encoded protein is CASSLAGHLPEQYF. V usage is TRBV12-3 or TRBV12-4 and J usage is TRBJ2-7, with D perhaps TRBD1 or TRBD2 (6 bases each). The V end was cut by 3 bases, the J end by 6 bases, with 15 bases between. The CDR3 length is 14 residues.

This clonotype was recorded a few times. J is TRBJ2-3 and V is TRBV20-1, with TRBD1 as a possible D gene (6 bases). V dropped 3 bases and J dropped 2 bases, with 12 bases sitting between them. From germline, CDR1 is DFQATT and CDR2 SNEGSKA (reference sequence). CDR3 size: 14 residues. This CDR3 is CSASWQGSTDTQYF. The CDR3 DNA reads as TGCAGTGCTAGCTGGCAGGGGTCCACAGATACGCAGTATTTT.

This sequence joins TRBV19 and TRBJ2-2, with 7 positions matching TRBD1. The ends lost 6 bases at V and 7 bases at J; junction bases unmatched: 17. The CDR3 has 17 amino acids. Germline V gene data show CDR1 as LNHDA and CDR2 as SQIVND (reference sequence). CDR3 sequence reads: CASSLRVTGQFGGELFF. CDR3 bases: TGTGCCAGTAGCCTAAGGGTGACGGGACAGTTCGGCGGGGAGCTGTTTTTT.

V usage is TRBV6-2 or TRBV6-3 and J usage is TRBJ1-2, with D unclear. The CDR3 runs 13 residues. Trimming took 2 bases from V and 4 from J, leaving 8 bases between them. Germline V gives CDR1 MNHEY, CDR2 SVGEGT. This chain's CDR3 is CASSYTASYGYTF. DNA for the CDR3: TGTGCCAGCAGTTACACGGCGTCCTATGGCTACACCTTC.

This clonotype has more than one count but fewer than ten. The gene calls are TRBV20-1 and TRBJ2-7; tentative D call: TRBD2 (6 bases). The CDR3 runs to 14 residues. Trimming cost V 3 bases and J 6 bases, with 18 bases left between them. Germline assignment: CDR1 DFQATT and CDR2 SNEGSKA (reference sequence). Here the CDR3 reads CSASQMGGESEQYF. In nucleotides, the CDR3 is TGCAGTGCTAGCCAGATGGGGGGAGAGTCCGAGCAGTACTTC.

The chain employs TRBV19 and TRBJ2-3; 8 bases line up with TRBD2. CDR3 length: 13 residues. Losses at the gene ends were 5 bases for V and 7 bases for J; bases not matched to a gene: 5. Germline CDR1 reads LNHDA; CDR2 reads SQIVND (reference sequence). The chain's CDR3 is CASSFERGYTQYF. Written as DNA, the CDR3 is TGTGCCAGTAGTTTCGAGCGGGGGTATACGCAGTATTTT. Looking up the rest from reference TRBV19 and TRBJ2-3 gives the full variable domain: DGGITQSPKYLFRKEGQNVTLSCEQNLNHDAMYWYRQDPGQGLRLIYYSQIVNDFQKGDIAEGYSVSREKKESFPLTVTSAQKNPTAFYLCASSFERGYTQYFGPGTRLTVL.

J is TRBJ1-2 and V is TRBV14, with 8 bases fitting TRBD1. This CDR3 is built from 13 residues. V gave up 4 bases and J gave up 3 bases; unmatched junction bases: 1. Germline lookup yields CDR1 SGHDN and CDR2 FVKESK. CDR3 sequence reads: CASSRGQDYGYTF. The CDR3 DNA reads TGTGCCAGCAGCCGGGGACAGGACTATGGCTACACCTTC.

This chain joins TRBV12-3 or TRBV12-4 and TRBJ2-7; D perhaps matches TRBD1 (6 bases). This CDR3 is built from 13 residues. Deletions cut 8 bases from V and 3 bases from J, with 14 bases between. The CDR3 here is CASQKTGGYEQYF. The CDR3 DNA follows: TGTGCCAGCCAAAAGACAGGAGGCTACGAGCAGTACTTC.

This chain joins TRBV19 and TRBJ1-5; maybe TRBD1 (6 bases). This CDR3 contains 16 residues. Deletions cut 3 bases from V and 4 bases from J, with 16 bases between. Germline loops: CDR1 LNHDA, CDR2 SQIVND (reference sequence). The CDR3 sequence is CASSILDSGMNQPQHF. The CDR3 DNA sequence: TGTGCCAGTAGTATCCTGGACAGCGGAATGAATCAGCCCCAGCATTTT.

As concerns this clonotype: No DNA is shown, since the ends of the CDR3 on it are uncertain; the CDR3 is the one TCRdb lists. The V gene is TRBV27, the J gene TRBJ1-6; the D call of TRBD1 is as the table states it, not checked on the DNA. Ends included, the CDR3 has 13 residues. Per the germline V gene, CDR1 is MNHEY and CDR2 is SMNVEV (reference sequence). The CDR3 reads CASSFGAGSPLHF.

The chain employs TRBV5-5 and TRBJ1-2, with 7 bases fitting TRBD1. This CDR3 has 15 amino acids. Germline loops: CDR1 SGHKS, CDR2 YYEKEE (reference sequence). V was pared by 0 bases and J by 8 bases, with 10 bases of the junction left unmatched. The CDR3 loop is CASSLADRVFGGYTF. CDR3 sequence (DNA): TGTGCCAGCAGCTTGGCCGACAGGGTGTTTGGCGGCTACACCTTC.

This clonotype was seen a few times. The rearrangement uses TRBV7-8 and TRBJ1-1; no firm D call. Trimming removed 4 bases at V and 10 bases at J, with 19 bases between. Germline CDR1 and CDR2: SGHVS and FQNEAQ. The CDR3 contains 14 residues. The CDR3 bases are TGTGCCAGCAGCTCCCTAGGAATGATTATTGGAGCTTTCTTT. It codes for CASSSLGMIIGAFF. Combining the CDR3 with reference TRBV7-8 and TRBJ1-1 gives the whole variable domain GAGVSQSPRYKVAKRGQDVALRCDPISGHVSLFWYQQALGQGPEFLTYFQNEAQLDKSGLPSDRFFAERPEGSVSTLKIQRTQQEDSAVYLCASSSLGMIIGAFFGQGTRLTVV.

The chain is built from TRBV7-3 and TRBJ2-1, with 10 bases that match TRBD2. The germline V gene encodes CDR1 SGHTA and CDR2 FQGTGA. This CDR3 spans 20 amino acids. V trimming: 5 bases; J trimming: 0 bases; junction bases outside the gene matches: 16. CDR3 nucleotide sequence: TGTGCCAGCAGCCCGATTCAGCGGGGGGGCTTTACGAGCTCCTACAATGAGCAGTTCTTC. Translated, it gives CASSPIQRGGFTSSYNEQFF.

This clonotype turned up a few times. CDR3 loop: CASSLGGVNTEAFF. The CDR3 nucleotides are TGTGCCAGCAGCTTAGGAGGCGTGAACACTGAAGCTTTCTTT. The chain couples TRBV11-2 to TRBJ1-1; no clear D gene. The germline CDR1 and CDR2 sequences are SGHAT and FQNNGV. V was clipped by 1 base and J by 0 bases, with 6 bases between them. CDR3 length: 14 amino acids.

This clonotype was counted a few times. The chain combines TRBV29-1 with TRBJ2-1; TRBD1 aligns across 7 bases. The germline V gene has CDR1 SQVTM and CDR2 ANQGSEA. V was clipped by 2 bases and J by 0 bases; unmatched bases: 1. CDR3 length: 14 residues. The DNA of the CDR3 is TGCAGCGTTGAAAGGGACAGCTCCTACAATGAGCAGTTCTTC. Translating gives CSVERDSSYNEQFF.

The DNA of the CDR3 is TGTGCCAGCAGCTTTGTGACAGGGAACTTCGGATCGGGTGGCTACACCTTC. Protein sequence: CASSFVTGNFGSGGYTF. This chain links TRBV5-8 with TRBJ1-2, with 7 bases aligning to TRBD1. The CDR3 has 17 residues. Germline CDR1 SGHTS, CDR2 YDEGEE. The V and J ends lost 2 bases and 7 bases, in that order; junction bases with no gene match: 17.

The chain joins TRBV19 to TRBJ1-1; TRBD1 aligns across 7 bases. This CDR3 contains 15 residues. V gave up 4 bases and J gave up 2 bases; unmatched junction bases: 7. The germline V gene encodes CDR1 LNHDA and CDR2 SQIVND (reference sequence). In DNA, the CDR3 is TGTGCCAGTAGTACATTTAACAGGGGAAACACTGAAGCTTTCTTT. Amino acids: CASSTFNRGNTEAFF.

The table lists this clonotype with a few counts. This chain joins TRBV20-1 and TRBJ1-2, with 7 bases identical to TRBD1. CDR1 DFQATT and CDR2 SNEGSKA come from the germline V gene (reference sequence). The CDR3 extends over 13 amino acids. With V trimmed by 5 bases and J by 4 bases, 7 bases remained unmatched. CDR3 residues: CSAWDRQGYGYTF. CDR3 nucleotide sequence: TGCAGTGCTTGGGATCGACAGGGCTATGGCTACACCTTC.

The chain is built from TRBV7-2 and TRBJ1-5; 7 bases align to TRBD1. The germline CDR1 and CDR2 sequences are SGHTA and FQGNSA. The CDR3 runs 14 residues. Trimming removed 4 bases from V and 4 bases from J; junction bases left unmatched: 4. The CDR3 nucleotides read TGTGCCAGCAGCTCCCGACAGGGAAATCAGCCCCAGCATTTT. Encoded protein: CASSSRQGNQPQHF.

To note about this clonotype: The junction differs from germline at one of its ends, possibly a read error. V and J are TRBV20-1 and TRBJ2-2, with D perhaps TRBD1 (5 bases). Germline-derived CDR1 and CDR2 are DFQATT and SNEGSKA (reference sequence). This CDR3 is 14 amino acids long. The CDR3 DNA reads TGCAGTGCTGGAGAACAGGTGAACACCGGGGAGCTGTTTTTT. Translation: CSAGEQVNTGELFF.